This T cell receptor beta chain comes out of a study of regulatory T cells in long-lasting Graves disease. Trimming cost V 8 bases and J 3 bases, with 14 bases left between them. Germline V gene data show CDR1 as MNHEY and CDR2 as SVGEGT. This CDR3 comprises 13 residues. This clonotype was detected many times. This sample's time point: newly diagnosed GD, antithyroid drugs for less than 3 months. Researchers made the TCR library from RNA that was extracted from PBMCs. HTBI primers from iRepertoire and Arm-PCR of CDR3 regions yielded the TCR beta libraries. TCRdb processed the multiplex PCR reads anew with MiXCR; each CDR3 protein has one entry. This sample has about 540,000 distinct CDR3 sequences; about 13% occur once, and the top ten carry roughly 10%. These data were also filed under a second study, of T cells in Graves' hyperthyroidism and ophthalmopathy. In that study: The hyperthyroidism patients had all been newly diagnosed, and their disease duration was under 2 months. Their ages ranged from 18 to 65 years. Exclusion of a patient resulted from uncontrolled infection, other autoimmune disease, pregnancy or lactation. First-round RT-PCR targeting the TCR CDR3 was performed with the HTBI primer set.

The source is a man aged 30 to 39 with Graves disease. This sample comprised peripheral blood mononuclear cells (PBMCs), obtained at new diagnosis, from a patient treated with antithyroid drugs. The rearrangement links TRBV6-2 or TRBV6-3 to TRBJ2-7; D may be TRBD1 or TRBD2 (6 bases each). The CDR3 coding sequence is TGTGCCAGCGAGGGGGGCACAGGCTACGAGCAGTACTTC. It specifies CASEGGTGYEQYF.